This T cell receptor beta chain stems from a study of PD-1 blockade in mismatch repair-deficient tumors. Notes on the study in general: After pembrolizumab, tumor-resident clones rose rapidly, then generally contracted before radiologic responses.

The CDR3 has 15 residues. The V gene lost 2 bases and the J gene lost 3 bases, with 11 bases spanning the gap. Germline V lookup: CDR1 SNHLY, CDR2 FYNNEI. PCR or immunohistochemistry showed mismatch repair deficiency in every enrolled patient. This clone was observed a single time. Its antigen is unidentified. Method: immunoSEQ multiplex PCR; TCRdb's copy keeps in-frame clones and lacks some. The table shows 30,000 to 45,000 clones, with approximately 85% occurring only once. The sample in question was peripheral blood, obtained approximately 80 weeks after starting pembrolizumab. The origin of this receptor is an adult with mismatch repair-deficient cancer. The chain carries TRBV2 and TRBJ1-5, with TRBD1 as a possible D gene (5 bases). CDR3 bases: TGTGCCAGCAGTGAAAGGGGACGTAACAATCAGCCCCAGCATTTT. Its translation is CASSERGRNNQPQHF.